This TCR beta chain was identified during a study of cytomegalovirus exposure and HLA in healthy donors. The study's findings and limits: Most TCR sequences were rare, but some public TCRs occurred in many donors.

Looked up from germline, CDR1 is SNHLY and CDR2 is FYNNEI. The CDR3 has 14 residues. With V trimmed by 7 bases and J by 3 bases, 6 bases remained unmatched. The validation cohort, a group of more than 95 subjects, included the donors and was separate from the roughly 720-subject first cohort. Libraries were prepared by immunoSEQ multiplex PCR; TCRdb keeps only in-frame clonotypes and omits some of them. The sample has tens of thousands of clones; 85% to 95% are singletons. A remark on this clone: Its target is unknown.

The V call is TRBV2, the J call TRBJ2-7; 10 nucleotides align to TRBD2. Sequenced material: PBMCs. The TCR was taken from a man aged 18 to 29 in good health and CMV-seropositive. The CDR3 DNA sequence: TGTGCCAGCACTGACAGGACTAGCGGCTACGAGCAGTACTTC. Translated: CASTDRTSGYEQYF.